A selection of T cell receptor beta chains follows, all from one sample in a study of T cells in Graves' hyperthyroidism and ophthalmopathy. TCRdb ran MiXCR on the multiplex PCR reads and lists one entry per CDR3 protein. Here the sample spans over 250,000 distinct CDR3 sequences, around 13% being singletons. Specimen: blood. These receptors originate from a woman aged 40 to 55 with Graves' ophthalmopathy. The CDR3 runs from the conserved cysteine through the conserved F or W. A D gene is named only where the DNA matches it firmly. The size field is filled for only some rows; it gives once, few, many or a size class.

TRBD1	TRBV4-2	many	TRBJ1-1	CASSQGTGTGGPNTEAFF	TGTGCCAGCAGCCAAGGTACCGGGACAGGGGGCCCAAACACTGAAGCTTTCTTT
TRBD1	TRBV28	.	TRBJ1-6	CASSPRDRGGSPLHF	TGTGCCAGCAGTCCTCGGGACAGGGGAGGTTCACCCCTCCACTTT
TRBD1	TRBV27	few	TRBJ2-7	CASSLGAGGGLREQYF	TGTGCCAGCAGTTTAGGCGCAGGGGGCGGCCTACGTGAGCAGTACTTC
.	TRBV6-5	few	TRBJ2-7	CASSYSRVNEQYF	TGTGCCAGCAGTTACTCGAGGGTCAACGAGCAGTACTTC
.	TRBV12-3/TRBV12-4	many	TRBJ1-1	CASRQGGRNTEAFF	TGTGCCAGCAGACAGGGTGGGAGGAACACTGAAGCTTTCTTT
.	TRBV28	many	TRBJ2-7	CASSPAPNVNEQYF	TGTGCCAGCAGCCCAGCCCCTAATGTCAACGAGCAGTACTTC
TRBD2	TRBV14	.	TRBJ2-1	CASSQEGGGAGRSYNEQFF	TGTGCCAGCAGCCAAGAAGGCGGGGGGGCCGGACGCTCCTACAATGAGCAGTTCTTC
.	TRBV4-1	.	TRBJ2-1	CASSQGGSQRYVQFF	TGCGCCAGCAGCCAAGGGGGAAGTCAGAGATACGTGCAGTTCTTC
TRBD2	TRBV4-1	few	TRBJ2-3	CASSHLAGALDTQYF	TGCGCCAGCAGCCATTTAGCGGGGGCTTTAGATACGCAGTATTTT
.	TRBV5-5	many	TRBJ1-5	CASSARGADNQPQHF	TGTGCCAGCAGCGCCCGGGGCGCGGACAATCAGCCCCAGCATTTT
.	TRBV3-1	.	TRBJ1-5	CASSQESGSNQPQHF	TGTGCCAGCAGCCAAGAAAGTGGTAGCAATCAGCCCCAGCATTTT
.	TRBV15	few	TRBJ2-1	CATRGAMNNEQFF	TGTGCCACCAGAGGGGCTATGAACAATGAGCAGTTCTTC
.	TRBV15	.	TRBJ2-7	CATSREQDSISSYEQYF	TGTGCCACCAGCAGAGAGCAGGACTCCATAAGCTCCTACGAGCAGTACTTC
.	TRBV19	many	TRBJ2-1	CASSIGTPSGEQFF	TGTGCCAGTAGTATTGGGACTCCCAGCGGCGAGCAGTTCTTC
.	TRBV20-1	.	TRBJ2-7	CSALAHEQYF	TGCAGTGCCCTAGCCCACGAGCAGTACTTC
.	TRBV28	many	TRBJ2-1	CASSRRYNEQFF	TGTGCCAGCAGCCGACGGTACAATGAGCAGTTCTTC
TRBD2	TRBV12-3/TRBV12-4	many	TRBJ2-1	CASSLREGPNEQFF	TGTGCCAGCAGTTTGCGGGAGGGCCCCAATGAGCAGTTCTTC
.	TRBV19	many	TRBJ1-1	CASRRGTEAFF	TGTGCCAGCAGAAGAGGGACTGAAGCTTTCTTT
.	TRBV20-1	many	TRBJ1-2	CSATGFTGNYGYTF	TGCAGTGCGACGGGTTTTACAGGGAACTATGGCTACACCTTC
.	TRBV4-1	few	TRBJ2-7	CASSLAKMTEKSYEQYF	TGCGCCAGCAGCCTCGCGAAGATGACAGAGAAATCCTACGAGCAGTACTTC
.	TRBV27	.	TRBJ2-3	CASSLGAHPDRDTQYF	TGTGCCAGCAGTTTAGGAGCGCACCCCGACAGAGATACGCAGTATTTT
.	TRBV15	many	TRBJ2-1	CATRGRVNEQFF	TGTGCCACCAGGGGCAGGGTCAATGAGCAGTTCTTC
.	TRBV13	many	TRBJ1-2	CASSLSTYGYTF	TGTGCCAGCAGCTTATCAACCTATGGCTACACCTTC
.	TRBV6-2/TRBV6-3	many	TRBJ1-5	CASSYSGLTNQPQHF	TGTGCCAGCAGTTACTCTGGACTGACCAATCAGCCCCAGCATTTT
.	TRBV12-3/TRBV12-4	many	TRBJ1-4	CASSLRGGGEKLFF	TGTGCCAGCAGTTTGAGGGGGGGCGGTGAAAAACTGTTTTTT
.	TRBV2	many	TRBJ2-2	CASSETDGARNTGELFF	TGTGCCAGCAGTGAAACGGATGGGGCACGTAACACCGGGGAGCTGTTTTTT
.	TRBV10-3	many	TRBJ1-4	CAISEKGEKLFF	TGTGCCATCAGTGAGAAAGGGGAAAAACTGTTTTTT
.	TRBV20-1	.	TRBJ1-4	CSAEGPGRNEKLFF	TGCAGTGCTGAGGGGCCCGGACGAAATGAAAAACTGTTTTTT